This T cell receptor beta chain was sequenced for a study of PD-1 blockade in classical Hodgkin lymphoma. Sample time point: newly diagnosed, previously untreated cHL patient sample. Purified CD4+ T cells were obtained from thawed PBMCs through magnetic negative selection. On this clone: Its antigen is still unknown.

Study outcomes and limitations: Baseline TCR diversity was reportedly lower in newly diagnosed patients than healthy donors. The origin of the repertoire differences remains undefined, with disease activity or prior therapy as possible causes.

Germline lookup yields CDR1 GTSNPN and CDR2 SVGIG (reference sequence). The CDR3 loop spans 18 amino acids. V lost 2 bases and J lost 0, with 17 bases in between. Generated by immunoSEQ multiplex PCR, the TCRdb table keeps only in-frame clones and is missing some. Of 20,000 to 25,000 clones listed, over 90% are singletons. The V and J genes are TRBV30 and TRBJ2-6; D is unresolved. The source material was CD4+ T cells from blood. The TCR was taken from a human donor with classical Hodgkin lymphoma. Written as DNA, the CDR3 is TGTGCCTGGAGTAGGCTAGGGCAGGAACCCTCTGGGGCCAACGTCCTGACTTTC. This translates into CAWSRLGQEPSGANVLTF.